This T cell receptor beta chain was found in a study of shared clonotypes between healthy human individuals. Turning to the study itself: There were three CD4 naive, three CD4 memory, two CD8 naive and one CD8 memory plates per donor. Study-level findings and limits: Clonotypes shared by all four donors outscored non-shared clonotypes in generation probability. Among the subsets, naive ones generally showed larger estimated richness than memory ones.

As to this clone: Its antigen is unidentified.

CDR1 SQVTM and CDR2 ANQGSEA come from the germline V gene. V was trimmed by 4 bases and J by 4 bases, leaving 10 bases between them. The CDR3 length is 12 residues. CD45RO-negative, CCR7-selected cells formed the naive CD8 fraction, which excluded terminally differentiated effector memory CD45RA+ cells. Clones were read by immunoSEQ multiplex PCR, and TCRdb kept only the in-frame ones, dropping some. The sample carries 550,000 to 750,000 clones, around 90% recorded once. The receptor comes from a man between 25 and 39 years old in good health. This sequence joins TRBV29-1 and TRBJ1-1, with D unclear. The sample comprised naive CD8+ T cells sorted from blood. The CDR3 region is CSVARMGTEAFF. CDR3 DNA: TGCAGCGTTGCACGAATGGGCACTGAAGCTTTCTTT.